Below are 10 T cell receptor beta chains sequenced from a single sample in a study of identical twins. From the 5' RACE reads, TCRdb called clonotypes with MiXCR, one entry per CDR3 protein. The data show some 660,000 distinct CDR3 sequences, 8.5% to 9% seen once. These data were also reused for a study on yellow fever vaccine responses in identical twins.

Sequencing used PBMCs. The receptor set was obtained from a woman aged 18-29 years in good health.

The chain has TRBV27 and TRBJ2-7; 14 bases align to TRBD2. Trimming cost V 11 bases and J 1 base; bases outside gene matches: 10. Germline lookup yields CDR1 MNHEY and CDR2 SMNVEV (reference sequence). The length of the CDR3 is 16 residues. In DNA, the CDR3 is TGTGCCCACCCCCGACTAGCGGGAGGGCAATCCTACGAGCAGTACTTC. Protein sequence: CAHPRLAGGQSYEQYF.

This chain uses TRBV13 with TRBJ2-5; 9 nucleotides align to TRBD2. V was clipped by 1 base and J by 0 bases; unmatched bases: 6. Germline loops: CDR1 PRHDT, CDR2 FYEKMQ (reference sequence). The CDR3 consists of 17 residues. The CDR3 DNA sequence: TGTGCCAGCAGCTTAGAGTCTAGCGGGGAGGACCAAGAGACCCAGTACTTC. Its translation is CASSLESSGEDQETQYF.

This clonotype was counted only a few times. The genes are TRBV6-1 and TRBJ2-1, with D tentatively TRBD1 (5 bases). The V and J ends lost 6 bases and 5 bases respectively, with 17 bases between them. The V gene's germline CDR1 is MNHNS and CDR2 SASEGT. The CDR3 contains 15 residues. The CDR3 bases are TGTGCCAGCAGAGTACGAACAGGTGTCAACAATGAGCAGTTCTTC. The encoded protein is CASRVRTGVNNEQFF.

At least ten counts were recorded for this clonotype. The chain uses TRBV12-3 or TRBV12-4 and TRBJ1-6; TRBD1 matches at 8 bases. The length of the CDR3 is 14 residues. V was clipped by 6 bases and J by 7 bases; unmatched bases: 5. The CDR3 DNA is TGTGCCAGCAGCCTGACAGGGGAAAATTCACCCCTCCACTTT. Its translation is CASSLTGENSPLHF.

This clonotype was observed a handful of times. The chain links TRBV7-9 to TRBJ1-2; 9 bases are shared with TRBD1. J was trimmed by 6 bases and V by 5 bases; bases with no gene match: 13. CDR1 is SEHNR and CDR2 is FQNEAQ in the germline V gene (reference sequence). This CDR3 has 16 amino acids. CDR3 DNA sequence: TGTGCCAGCAGCGCCCGTCTCCTACAGGGGGCGGATGGCTACACCTTC. Translated, it gives CASSARLLQGADGYTF.

The chain employs TRBV5-1 and TRBJ2-2; the D is unclear. The V and J ends lost 4 bases and 5 bases respectively, with 9 bases between them. Germline V CDR1 and CDR2: SGHRS, YFSETQ. This CDR3 spans 13 amino acids. CDR3: CASSLTETGELFF. CDR3 coding DNA: TGCGCCAGCAGCCTGACCGAGACCGGGGAGCTGTTTTTT.

V and J are TRBV6-2 or TRBV6-3 and TRBJ2-1; the D gene is possibly TRBD2 (6 bases). Germline values: CDR1 MNHEY, CDR2 SVGEGT. This CDR3 comprises 19 residues. V shed 8 bases and J shed 4 bases, with 30 bases lying between them. CDR3 protein: CASFDRTRAGPHRYNEQFF. The CDR3 DNA follows: TGTGCCAGCTTCGACCGCACCCGGGCGGGACCCCACCGTTACAATGAGCAGTTCTTC.

This clonotype has a count of ten or more. The rearrangement joins TRBV12-3 or TRBV12-4 to TRBJ2-1; the D gene could be TRBD1 or TRBD2 (5 bases each). Trimming pared 3 bases from V and 4 bases from J, leaving 7 bases between. The CDR3 loop spans 13 amino acids. CDR3 sequence (DNA): TGTGCCAGCAGTTTTGGGGGATACAATGAGCAGTTCTTC. Its protein is CASSFGGYNEQFF.

This clonotype was found a few times. This sequence joins TRBV11-2 and TRBJ2-3; 9 positions agree with TRBD2. Per the germline V gene, CDR1 is SGHAT and CDR2 is FQNNGV. J lost 3 bases, V lost 7 bases, and 2 bases had no gene match. The CDR3 is made up of 13 amino acids. CDR3 region: CASMAGGTDTQYF. CDR3 nucleotides: TGTGCCAGCATGGCGGGGGGGACAGATACGCAGTATTTT.

The chain employs TRBV7-8 and TRBJ1-2, with a possible D match to TRBD1 (5 bases). This CDR3 is 14 amino acids long. V was pared by 1 base and J by 8 bases, with 14 bases between. Per the germline V gene, CDR1 is SGHVS and CDR2 is FQNEAQ. The CDR3 bases are TGTGCCAGCAGCTTAGTTGTCGAGGGGTACGGCTACACCTTC. Translating gives CASSLVVEGYGYTF.